Here is one T cell receptor (beta chain) with its context. The antigen this receptor binds is unknown. No qualities accompany the bases; no much larger clone lies one base away. TCRbeta CDR3 regions were amplified from genomic DNA using the immunoSEQ Assay, a bias-controlled multiplex PCR. Concerning the study's data processing: Within the assay, amplification of reference gene primers was used to estimate how many nucleated cells each sample contained. Sequence reads were collapsed and filtered to measure the absolute abundance of every unique TCRbeta CDR3 rearrangement. Productive Simpson clonality was computed per sample as the square root of Simpson's diversity index over productive rearrangements. Sourced from immuneACCESS, this table was stored by TCRdb with only in-frame sequences that have V and J called. A share of the clones is absent; for the studies checked, an unresolved V gene accounts for under half, and the remainder has no known explanation. That table gives V, J and clone size, and the DNA gave D and trimming. This sample lists 450,000 to 500,000 clones; 88% were detected once. The biggest ten clones account for 6.5% to 9.5% of the sample.

The data were taken from a study of blood T cell repertoires in COVID-19 (dated by TCRdb to 2018 to 2021). For the wider study: Collaborator samples came from the United States, Italy and Spain and covered acute and convalescent phases of COVID-19. The prospective study material was composed of cDNA or gDNA derived from T cells, B-cell-depleted T cells, or PBMCs. Deeply sampled blood TCRbeta repertoires from subjects exposed to, actively infected with, or recovered from COVID-19 were included in the dataset. The repertoires were made available in a free public database intended to serve as a resource for research on the immune response to SARS-CoV-2. Samples were obtained from the ongoing ImmuneRACE study (first 160 participants) and from 1,000 to 1,500 subjects provided by 6 global collaborators. The sample metadata nearly always contained a de-identified subject ID, COVID-19 status, age in years and sex. Where available, HLA class I and class II types were taken from metadata supplied by the sample provider and were not determined by assay-based typing.

The paper's findings and limits, for the study overall: How much clinical and demographic metadata was included differed by source and by participant, and the metadata was provided uncurated.

The CDR3 spans 13 residues, from the cysteine through the phenylalanine. CDR3 DNA only is kept here, 39 bases in frame from base 1. Compared with germline, V lacks 5 bases and J lacks 4 bases; bases without a gene match: 3. For CDR1 and CDR2, the germline V gene lists SGHVS and FQNEAQ. In the prospective study, participants were roughly 18 to 95 years old, resided in fewer than 25 geographic areas of the United States, and were enrolled through a virtual design. In the prospective study, cohorts were assigned on the basis of participant-reported clinical history obtained from a screening survey and a study questionnaire. Recovered participants in ImmuneRACE Cohort 3 were defined as having two consecutive negative NP/OP PCR tests, clearance from a healthcare professional, or resolution of symptoms. Each participant in the prospective study had whole blood, serum and a nasopharyngeal or oropharyngeal swab collected by mobile phlebotomists. Additional blood draws and questionnaires over a 2-month period could optionally be provided by prospective study participants. Blood samples from the prospective study were shipped frozen or at room temperature prior to DNA extraction.

The rearranged chain carries TRBV7-8 and TRBJ2-3, with 7 middle bases fitting TRBD1. The sequence derives from a woman aged 60-75 years who had recovered from COVID-19. Sequencing was carried out using PBMCs or T cells enriched from blood (not recorded which). The CDR3 sequence is CASSETGPDTQYF. The DNA reads TGTGCCAGCAGCGAGACAGGGCCAGATACGCAGTATTTT.